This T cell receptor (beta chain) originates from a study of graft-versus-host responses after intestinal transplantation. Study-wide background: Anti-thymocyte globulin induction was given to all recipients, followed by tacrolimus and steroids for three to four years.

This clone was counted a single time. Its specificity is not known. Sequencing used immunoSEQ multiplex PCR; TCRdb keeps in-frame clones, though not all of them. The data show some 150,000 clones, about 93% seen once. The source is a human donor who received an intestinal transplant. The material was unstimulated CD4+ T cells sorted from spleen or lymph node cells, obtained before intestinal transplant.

CDR3 coding DNA: TGTGCCTGGAGTGTTAATGTCTACCCAGATACGCAGTATTTT. Translation: CAWSVNVYPDTQYF. V usage is TRBV30 and J usage is TRBJ2-3; D is unclear. Germline V gene lookup returns CDR1 GTSNPN and CDR2 SVGIG (reference sequence). The CDR3 sequence is 14 residues long. Trimming cost V 0 bases and J 4 bases, with 11 bases left between them.